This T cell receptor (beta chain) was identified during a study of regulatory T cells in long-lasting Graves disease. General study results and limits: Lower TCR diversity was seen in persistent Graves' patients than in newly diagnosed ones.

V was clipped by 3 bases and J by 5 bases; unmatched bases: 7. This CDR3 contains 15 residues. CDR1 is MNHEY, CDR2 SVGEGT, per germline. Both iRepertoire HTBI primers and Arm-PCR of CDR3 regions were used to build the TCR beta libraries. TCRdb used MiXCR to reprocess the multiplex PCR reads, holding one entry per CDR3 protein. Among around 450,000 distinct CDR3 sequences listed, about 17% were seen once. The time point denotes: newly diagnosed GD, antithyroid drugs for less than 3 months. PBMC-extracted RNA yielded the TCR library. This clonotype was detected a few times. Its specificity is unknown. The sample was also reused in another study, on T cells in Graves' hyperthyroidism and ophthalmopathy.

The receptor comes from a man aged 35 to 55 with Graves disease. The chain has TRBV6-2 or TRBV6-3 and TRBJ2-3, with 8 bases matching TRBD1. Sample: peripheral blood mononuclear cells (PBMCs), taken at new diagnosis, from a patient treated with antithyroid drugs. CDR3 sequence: CASSYRQGAGDTQYF. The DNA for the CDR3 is TGTGCCAGCAGTTATAGGCAGGGGGCAGGAGATACGCAGTATTTT.